This T cell receptor (beta chain) stems from a study of cytomegalovirus exposure and HLA in healthy donors. About the research overall: Roughly 179 million T cells yielded approximately 100 million unique TCR beta sequences, as an earlier analysis found. Study-level points and caveats: Other equally common chains were less clonally expanded than HLA-associated TCR beta chains, a later analysis showed. Within a later analysis, the majority of CMV-associated TCR beta chains appeared HLA-restricted. In most subjects, TCR beta sequences reportedly gave accurate predictions of HLA-A and HLA-B alleles.

This CDR3 comprises 15 residues. Trimming took 3 bases from V and 14 from J; bases not matched to a gene: 14. Germline lookup yields CDR1 MNHNS and CDR2 SASEGT. Points on this clone: The antigen is not known.

The PCR used 60 Vbeta and 13 Jbeta primers. Sequenced by immunoSEQ multiplex PCR; TCRdb stores in-frame clones only, minus some. The table shows some 160,000 clones, with over 75% occurring only once. The chain recombines TRBV6-1 with TRBJ1-4; 8 nucleotides match TRBD1. The sequencing sample was made of PBMCs. The TCR sequence derives from a woman aged 25 to 39 in good health and CMV-seronegative. The CDR3 protein is CASSEFRAGGLILFF. CDR3 nucleotide sequence: TGTGCCAGCAGTGAGTTTAGGGCAGGGGGCCTCATCCTGTTTTTT.